Each of the 28 T cell receptor beta chains below was sequenced from the same sample in a study of blood T cell repertoires in COVID-19. Sequenced by immunoSEQ multiplex PCR; TCRdb stores in-frame clones only, minus some. The sample lists 300,000 or so clones, around 89% occurring once. Sequences were obtained from peripheral blood. These receptors were taken from a woman aged 25 to 39 who had recovered from COVID-19.

The chain has TRBV3-1 (or the pseudogene TRBV3-2) and TRBJ2-2, with D possibly TRBD2 on 6 matching bases. The CDR3 consists of 17 residues. V lost 2 bases, J lost 3 bases, and 16 bases lay in between. Germline loops: CDR1 LGHDT, CDR2 YNNKEL (reference sequence). The CDR3 reads CASSQILVREHTGELFF. The CDR3 coding sequence is TGTGCCAGCAGCCAAATTCTGGTCCGGGAGCACACCGGGGAGCTGTTTTTT.

V is TRBV6-1 and J is TRBJ1-5; the D is unclear. V was cut by 3 bases and J by 6 bases, with 12 bases left in between. The CDR3 is made up of 14 amino acids. The germline V gene has CDR1 MNHNS and CDR2 SASEGT. Here the CDR3 DNA reads TGTGCCAGCAGTGATGACGGGATCGCTCAGCCCCAGCATTTT. Residues: CASSDDGIAQPQHF.

The chain couples TRBV15 to TRBJ1-2, with 7 bases that match TRBD1. CDR1 is LNHNV, CDR2 YYDKDF, per germline (reference sequence). The CDR3 length is 15 residues. Germline trimming cut 3 bases from V and 2 bases from J; bases unmatched to any gene: 6. The CDR3 region is CATSSRIQGNYGYTF. The CDR3 nucleotides are TGTGCCACCAGCAGCCGGATACAGGGGAACTATGGCTACACCTTC.

The V gene is TRBV7-9, the J gene TRBJ2-7; TRBD1 agrees at 10 bases. This CDR3 is 15 amino acids long. The V gene end was trimmed by 5 bases and the J gene end by 5 bases; junction bases not matched to a gene: 9. CDR1 and CDR2 (germline): SEHNR, FQNEAQ (reference sequence). CDR3 sequence reads: CASSRGQGIINEQYF. The CDR3 DNA sequence: TGTGCCAGCAGCCGGGGACAGGGGATTATTAACGAGCAGTACTTC. Based on the CDR3 plus reference TRBV7-9 and TRBJ2-7, the full variable domain is DTGVSQNPRHKITKRGQNVTFRCDPISEHNRLYWYRQTLGQGPEFLTYFQNEAQLEKSRLLSDRFSAERPKGSFSTLEIQRTEQGDSAMYLCASSRGQGIINEQYFGPGTRLTVT.

This clone appeared a few times. This rearrangement joins TRBV27 to TRBJ1-6; D ambiguous. Germline CDR1 is MNHEY and CDR2 is SMNVEV (reference sequence). The CDR3 is 12 residues long. The ends were cut back, 11 bases at V and 7 bases at J, with 12 bases in the middle. The CDR3 protein is CAAGRANSPLHF. The CDR3 coding sequence is TGTGCCGCGGGGAGGGCCAATTCACCCCTCCACTTT.

The chain carries TRBV29-1 and TRBJ2-5; a possible D gene is TRBD2 (6 bases). Per the germline V gene, CDR1 is SQVTM and CDR2 is ANQGSEA. V was clipped by 6 bases and J by 2 bases, with 19 bases between them. This CDR3 spans 15 amino acids. This CDR3 reads CSVKKRGGPQETQYF. As DNA, the CDR3 is TGCAGCGTCAAGAAAAGGGGAGGACCTCAAGAGACCCAGTACTTC. The whole variable domain, remainder taken from reference TRBV29-1 and TRBJ2-5, is SAVISQKPSRDICQRGTSLTIQCQVDSQVTMMFWYRQQPGQSLTLIATANQGSEATYESGFVIDKFPISRPNLTFSTLTVSNMSPEDSSIYLCSVKKRGGPQETQYFGPGTRLLVL.

The chain couples TRBV5-1 to TRBJ1-1; D may be TRBD1 (6 bases). V was clipped by 4 bases and J by 1 base, with 14 bases between them. Germline V gives CDR1 SGHRS, CDR2 YFSETQ. The CDR3 is 15 amino acids. The CDR3 nucleotides read TGCGCCAGCAGCCCACTGACAGGACAGAACACTGAAGCTTTCTTT. Protein: CASSPLTGQNTEAFF. Together with reference TRBV5-1 and TRBJ1-1, the CDR3 gives the full variable domain: KAGVTQTPRYLIKTRGQQVTLSCSPISGHRSVSWYQQTPGQGLQFLFEYFSETQRNKGNFPGRFSGRQFSNSRSEMNVSTLELGDSALYLCASSPLTGQNTEAFFGQGTRLTVV.

The rearrangement links TRBV28 to TRBJ2-5, with 11 bases aligning to TRBD1. V shed 6 bases, J shed 4 bases, and the junction held 7 bases outside the gene matches. Germline values: CDR1 MDHEN, CDR2 SYDVKM. This CDR3 is built from 15 residues. The DNA of the CDR3 is TGTGCCAGCAGCCCGGACAGGGGGCGGGCAGAGACCCAGTACTTC. Its translation is CASSPDRGRAETQYF.

The rearrangement uses TRBV6-5 and TRBJ1-2; 8 nucleotides agree with TRBD1. Per the germline V gene, CDR1 is MNHEY and CDR2 is SVGAGI. The CDR3 is 14 residues long. J gave up 3 bases and V 6 bases, and 6 bases lay outside the gene matches. The CDR3 DNA reads TGTGCCAGCAGCAGACAGGGGACTGACTATGGCTACACCTTC. It codes for CASSRQGTDYGYTF.

The chain links TRBV6-5 to TRBJ1-5; 7 nucleotides line up with TRBD1. V lost 2 bases and J lost 0; bases outside the gene matches: 1. The CDR3 spans 15 residues. Germline V CDR1 and CDR2: MNHEY, SVGAGI. The CDR3 region has the DNA TGTGCCAGCAGTTACAACAGGGGTAGCAATCAGCCCCAGCATTTT. Protein sequence: CASSYNRGSNQPQHF.

The V call is TRBV14, the J call TRBJ2-5, with no clear D. The V end was cut by 4 bases, the J end by 4 bases, with 16 bases between. This CDR3 region has 15 residues. Germline CDR1 and CDR2: SGHDN and FVKESK. The chain's CDR3 is CASSLKFGLRETQYF. The CDR3 DNA reads TGTGCCAGCAGCCTCAAATTCGGGTTACGAGAGACCCAGTACTTC. The full variable domain, in which reference TRBV14 and TRBJ2-5 provide the parts outside the CDR3, is EAGVTQFPSHSVIEKGQTVTLRCDPISGHDNLYWYRRVMGKEIKFLLHFVKESKQDESGMPNNRFLAERTGGTYSTLKVQPAELEDSGVYFCASSLKFGLRETQYFGPGTRLLVL.

The chain links TRBV3-1 (or the pseudogene TRBV3-2) to TRBJ2-4, with D unresolved. The CDR3 spans 17 residues. The V end was cut by 0 bases, the J end by 3 bases, with 15 bases between. In germline, CDR1 is LGHDT, CDR2 YNNKEL (reference sequence). The CDR3, as DNA: TGTGCCAGCAGCCAAGACGTGGCGGCGGTGGGCAAAAACATTCAGTACTTC. As protein: CASSQDVAAVGKNIQYF.

The chain joins TRBV4-3 to TRBJ2-7; D possibly corresponds to TRBD1 (6 bases). Germline V gene data show CDR1 as LGHNA and CDR2 as YSLEER. The V end lost 0 bases, the J end lost 4 bases, and 16 bases lay between the germline ends. The CDR3 runs 16 residues. The chain's CDR3 is CASSQEYRTAFYEQYF. The DNA of the CDR3 is TGCGCCAGCAGCCAAGAGTACAGGACAGCTTTTTACGAGCAGTACTTC.

This clone was detected a few times. The chain has TRBV28 and TRBJ1-2; 8 bases align to TRBD1. The J segment lost 5 bases and the V segment lost 7 bases, leaving 6 bases of the junction unmatched. The V gene's germline CDR1 is MDHEN and CDR2 SYDVKM. The CDR3 has 13 amino acids. Here the CDR3 DNA reads TGTGCCAGCATCTTTACAGGGGGGTATGGCTACACCTTC. Amino acid sequence: CASIFTGGYGYTF.

CDR3 DNA sequence: TGTGCCAGTACCTCGGACAGGGACCGGACTGAAGCTTTCTTT. Translated: CASTSDRDRTEAFF. This chain connects TRBV19 to TRBJ1-1; 8 positions agree with TRBD1. The CDR3 has 14 residues. The germline CDR1 and CDR2 sequences are LNHDA and SQIVND (reference sequence). V was clipped by 7 bases and J by 5 bases; unmatched bases: 9.

The chain is built from TRBV28 and TRBJ1-3; no reliable D call. This CDR3 spans 13 amino acids. CDR1 is MDHEN, CDR2 SYDVKM, per germline. Trimming shortened V by 6 bases and J by 6 bases, and 12 bases separated the two germline ends. CDR3 in DNA: TGTGCCAGCAGCTCGAGTTTGCAAAACACCATATATTTT. Its translation: CASSSSLQNTIYF.

V gene TRBV29-1 combines with J gene TRBJ2-1; 11 positions match TRBD2. V trimming: 5 bases; J trimming: 8 bases; junction bases outside the gene matches: 17. The CDR3 is 17 residues long. CDR1 is SQVTM and CDR2 is ANQGSEA in the germline V gene. The CDR3 DNA is TGCAGCGTTCCACCGACTAGCGGGGATATTAGGGTGGATGAGCAGTTCTTC. Protein: CSVPPTSGDIRVDEQFF.

The chain joins TRBV13 to TRBJ2-3, with TRBD1 as a possible D gene (6 bases). The CDR3 length is 17 residues. The V end was cut by 5 bases, the J end by 2 bases, with 20 bases between. Germline V CDR1 and CDR2: PRHDT, FYEKMQ (reference sequence). CDR3 in amino acids: CASSTLTGTLSTDTQYF. In DNA form, the CDR3 reads TGTGCCAGCAGCACCCTCACAGGGACCCTCTCCACAGATACGCAGTATTTT.

The rearrangement joins TRBV29-1 to TRBJ2-7; 9 bases fit TRBD1. The CDR3 runs to 14 residues. The V gene's germline CDR1 is SQVTM and CDR2 ANQGSEA. The V gene end was trimmed by 6 bases and the J gene end by 2 bases; junction bases not matched to a gene: 8. CDR3 loop: CSVAPGQGPYEQYF. DNA of the CDR3: TGCAGCGTGGCCCCGGGACAGGGCCCCTACGAGCAGTACTTC.

The gene calls are TRBV5-4 and TRBJ2-1; D is unclear. CDR1 and CDR2 (germline): SGHNT, YYREEE (reference sequence). Trimming left V 0 bases short and J 7 bases short, with 5 bases between. The CDR3 consists of 12 residues. DNA of the CDR3: TGTGCCAGCAGCTTGGCTTCTAATGAGCAGTTCTTC. Protein product: CASSLASNEQFF.

The CDR3 DNA follows: TGTGCCAGTAGGATCAGTCGGGGGGCGGAAACTGAAGCTTTCTTT. Its protein product is CASRISRGAETEAFF. V usage is TRBV19 and J usage is TRBJ1-1, with D perhaps TRBD1 (6 bases). Germline CDR1 and CDR2: LNHDA and SQIVND (reference sequence). The CDR3 contains 15 residues. V lost 6 bases and J 5 bases, leaving 19 bases between the germline ends.

CDR3 in DNA: TGTGCCAGCTACACAGGGTTGAACACTGAAGCTTTCTTT. Its translation: CASYTGLNTEAFF. The chain has TRBV28 and TRBJ1-1; the D gene is possibly TRBD1 (6 bases). The CDR3 has 13 residues. CDR1 is MDHEN, CDR2 SYDVKM, per germline. V dropped 8 bases and J dropped 0 bases, with 10 bases sitting between them. Using reference TRBV28 and TRBJ1-1 for the parts outside the CDR3, the full variable domain is DVKVTQSSRYLVKRTGEKVFLECVQDMDHENMFWYRQDPGLGLRLIYFSYDVKMKEKGDIPEGYSVSREKKERFSLILESASTNQTSMYLCASYTGLNTEAFFGQGTRLTVV.

Note on this clone: The same CDR3 is also encoded by other DNA sequences in this sample. The rearrangement uses TRBV5-1 and TRBJ2-3; no clear D. This CDR3 has 13 amino acids. Trimming shortened V by 2 bases and J by 0 bases, and 4 bases separated the two germline ends. Germline CDR1 SGHRS, CDR2 YFSETQ. CDR3 nucleotides: TGCGCCAGCAGCTTAGCCAGCACAGATACGCAGTATTTT. Protein sequence: CASSLASTDTQYF.

The DNA of the CDR3 is TGTGCCAGCAGCCCCGGACAGGGTTTGGGAGAGACCCAGTACTTC. This gives the protein CASSPGQGLGETQYF. V and J are TRBV11-3 and TRBJ2-5, with 8 bases matching TRBD1. The CDR3 consists of 15 residues. After removal of 5 bases from V and 4 bases from J, the junction contained 9 bases not matched to a gene. The V gene's germline CDR1 is SGHNT and CDR2 YENEEA.

V is TRBV10-1 and J is TRBJ2-7, with a tentative D call TRBD1 (6 bases). The length of the CDR3 is 13 residues. Trimming left V 4 bases short and J 0 bases short, with 7 bases between. Germline V gives CDR1 WNHNN, CDR2 SYGVQD (reference sequence). CDR3 coding DNA: TGCGCCAGCAGTGGACAGGTCTCCTACGAGCAGTACTTC. This encodes CASSGQVSYEQYF.

The chain combines TRBV19 with TRBJ1-2; 7 bases are shared with TRBD1. With 7 bases clipped from V and 5 bases from J, the junction kept 4 bases outside the gene matches. Germline V CDR1 and CDR2: LNHDA, SQIVND (reference sequence). This CDR3 spans 12 amino acids. CDR3 amino acids: CASTPQGYGYTF. The DNA for the CDR3 is TGTGCCAGTACCCCACAGGGGTATGGCTACACCTTC.

CDR3 DNA sequence: TGTGCCAGCAGTGAGGCCCCGACAGCCTATGGCTACACCTTC. Encoded protein: CASSEAPTAYGYTF. This rearrangement joins TRBV2 to TRBJ1-2; maybe TRBD1 (5 bases). The CDR3 has 14 amino acids. Germline loops: CDR1 SNHLY, CDR2 FYNNEI. V was clipped by 3 bases and J by 4 bases, with 12 bases between them.

This chain links TRBV5-1 with TRBJ2-4; D possibly corresponds to TRBD2 (7 bases). From germline, CDR1 is SGHRS and CDR2 YFSETQ. Trimming took 2 bases from V and 1 from J, leaving 16 bases between them. The CDR3 sequence is 17 residues long. CDR3 in DNA: TGCGCCAGCAGCTTCTCGACGGGGGGCGCGGCCAAAAACATTCAGTACTTC. Its translation: CASSFSTGGAAKNIQYF.